The 19 T cell receptor beta chains presented below share a single source sample, sequenced in a study of blood T cell repertoires in COVID-19 (dated by TCRdb to 2018 to 2021). Libraries came from the immunoSEQ multiplex PCR assay. TCRdb retrieved this table from immuneACCESS and kept in-frame rearrangements only. Not all clones are present; in checked studies, unresolved V genes account for under half, and no reason is known for the remainder. The sample table records about 200,000 clones; around 84% of these occur just once. About 12% of the sample is taken by the ten largest. The sample was peripheral blood. These receptors came from a human donor in a cohort sampled during active COVID-19.

This sequence joins TRBV28 and TRBJ2-7; D perhaps matches TRBD2 (5 bases). The V gene's germline CDR1 is MDHEN and CDR2 SYDVKM. Trimming left V 5 bases short and J 0 bases short, with 20 bases between. The CDR3 is 17 residues long. The CDR3 loop is CASSTHKTRRGSYEQYF. The CDR3 nucleotides are TGTGCCAGCAGTACCCACAAGACACGCCGGGGCTCCTACGAGCAGTACTTC.

The rearrangement uses TRBV27 and TRBJ2-1; possibly TRBD2 for D (6 bases). The V end was cut by 5 bases, the J end by 4 bases, with 9 bases between. This CDR3 has 13 amino acids. Germline CDR1 MNHEY, CDR2 SMNVEV (reference sequence). CDR3 nucleotides: TGTGCCAGCAGTCCGGGACTTTACAATGAGCAGTTCTTC. Its protein is CASSPGLYNEQFF.

The table lists this clone with a few counts. This chain links TRBV3-1 (or the pseudogene TRBV3-2) with TRBJ2-7; possible D gene TRBD2, 6 bases. This CDR3 is 16 amino acids long. Germline values: CDR1 LGHDT, CDR2 YNNKEL (reference sequence). Between the trimmed V and J ends, which lost 2 bases and 2 bases, there was a span of 16 bases. The CDR3 coding sequence is TGTGCCAGCAGCCAACCGGGAGCCGGAGACGCCTACGAGCAGTACTTC. This gives the protein CASSQPGAGDAYEQYF.

J is TRBJ2-5 and V is TRBV13; D may be TRBD2 (6 bases). Trimming took off 4 bases at V and 4 bases at J, with 13 bases between the two ends. Per the germline V gene, CDR1 is PRHDT and CDR2 is FYEKMQ (reference sequence). There are 14 residues in the CDR3. CDR3 sequence (DNA): TGTGCCAGCAGCTGGGGACTGGAAAGAGAGACCCAGTACTTC. This gives the protein CASSWGLERETQYF.

This clone appeared many times. The chain joins TRBV19 to TRBJ2-3; D possibly corresponds to TRBD2 (6 bases). This CDR3 has 15 residues. Germline CDR1 LNHDA, CDR2 SQIVND (reference sequence). Trimming cost V 3 bases and J 4 bases, with 14 bases left between them. CDR3 nucleotide sequence: TGTGCCAGTAGTATTCCGGGAGTTGGGTCAGATACGCAGTATTTT. Encoded protein: CASSIPGVGSDTQYF.

This chain connects TRBV5-6 to TRBJ2-3, with D maybe TRBD1 (6 bases). Germline V gives CDR1 SGHDT, CDR2 YYEEEE. The CDR3 sequence is 15 residues long. Trimming cost V 2 bases and J 1 base, with 11 bases left between them. The CDR3 nucleotides read TGTGCCAGCAGCTTATTGTCAGGGGGCACAGATACGCAGTATTTT. Protein product: CASSLLSGGTDTQYF.

J is TRBJ2-1 and V is TRBV12-1; the table's D call of TRBD2 was not tested on the DNA. TRBV12-1 is a recognized pseudogene. This CDR3 is 14 amino acids long. For the CDR3, the DNA is TGTGCCAGCCGGGGACTAGTGACCTACAATGAGCAGTTCTTC. It specifies CASRGLVTYNEQFF.

The rearrangement uses TRBV5-6 and TRBJ2-7; D gene uncertain. Germline values: CDR1 SGHDT, CDR2 YYEEEE. The CDR3 consists of 14 residues. V lost 0 bases, J lost 3 bases, and 10 bases lay in between. CDR3 sequence: CASSLVAENYEQYF. The CDR3 bases are TGTGCCAGCAGCTTGGTGGCAGAAAACTACGAGCAGTACTTC.

J is TRBJ1-2 and V is TRBV3-1 (or the pseudogene TRBV3-2); 7 bases fit TRBD1. After removal of 4 bases from V and 8 bases from J, the junction contained 10 bases not matched to a gene. CDR1 and CDR2 from the germline V gene are LGHDT and YNNKEL (reference sequence). The CDR3 length is 14 residues. This CDR3 is CASSLSTGVRGYTF. The CDR3 region has the DNA TGTGCCAGCAGCCTATCTACAGGGGTTCGGGGCTACACCTTC.

The chain uses TRBV28 and TRBJ2-2; the D gene is possibly TRBD2 (7 bases). Trimming pared 4 bases from V and 8 bases from J, leaving 26 bases between. This CDR3 comprises 18 residues. In germline, CDR1 is MDHEN, CDR2 SYDVKM. CDR3 region: CASSSREAGTPKRGELFF. CDR3 bases: TGTGCCAGCAGTTCCCGGGAGGCTGGGACACCTAAGCGGGGGGAGCTGTTTTTT. The entire variable domain, with the rest obtained from reference TRBV28 and TRBJ2-2, is as follows: DVKVTQSSRYLVKRTGEKVFLECVQDMDHENMFWYRQDPGLGLRLIYFSYDVKMKEKGDIPEGYSVSREKKERFSLILESASTNQTSMYLCASSSREAGTPKRGELFFGEGSRLTVL.

This clone was picked up a small number of times. The chain carries TRBV4-1 and TRBJ2-2; possibly TRBD2 for D (6 bases). Germline V gene sequence: CDR1 MGHRA, CDR2 YSYEKL. V shed 8 bases and J shed 1 base, with 23 bases lying between them. The CDR3 contains 18 residues. CDR3 in DNA: TGCGCCAGCGCCTCTTGGCCCCAGGGCGGGAAGAACACCGGGGAGCTGTTTTTT. Translating it yields CASASWPQGGKNTGELFF.

This clone was seen a single time. The CDR3 here is CASSPRLASSYNEQFF. Written as DNA, the CDR3 is TGTGCCAGCTCACCACGCCTAGCGAGTTCCTACAATGAGCAGTTCTTC. The J gene is TRBJ2-1, the V gene TRBV18, with D possibly matching TRBD2 (6 bases). This CDR3 contains 16 residues. Trimming took 1 base from V and 1 from J, leaving 11 bases between them. CDR1 and CDR2 (germline): KGHSH, LQKENI.

The chain recombines TRBV28 with TRBJ1-1; 9 bases map to TRBD1. The CDR3 totals 17 residues. V lost 4 bases to trimming and J lost 4 bases; unmatched junction nucleotides: 13. CDR1 and CDR2 from the germline V gene are MDHEN and SYDVKM. CDR3 protein: CASSSPSQGAGGTEAFF. The CDR3 DNA follows: TGTGCCAGCAGTTCTCCTTCACAGGGGGCGGGGGGCACTGAAGCTTTCTTT.

V usage is TRBV5-1 and J usage is TRBJ1-1; D possibly corresponds to TRBD1 (6 bases). The CDR3 has 11 amino acids. Looked up from germline, CDR1 is SGHRS and CDR2 is YFSETQ. V was clipped by 9 bases and J by 4 bases, with 10 bases between them. The CDR3 region has the DNA TGCGCCACCAAGACAGGCACTGAAGCTTTCTTT. Translating gives CATKTGTEAFF.

The gene calls are TRBV6-5 and TRBJ2-7; the match to TRBD1 covers 7 bases. Germline trimming cut 8 bases from V and 5 bases from J; bases unmatched to any gene: 6. Per the germline V gene, CDR1 is MNHEY and CDR2 is SVGAGI. This CDR3 contains 12 residues. CDR3 region: CASGDRAHEQYF. The CDR3 region has the DNA TGTGCCAGCGGAGACAGGGCCCACGAGCAGTACTTC.

This rearrangement joins TRBV18 to TRBJ1-5, with a weak D call TRBD1 (6 bases). The V end lost 4 bases, the J end lost 7 bases, and 11 bases lay between the germline ends. The CDR3 is 13 residues long. CDR1 KGHSH and CDR2 LQKENI come from the germline V gene. The CDR3 DNA sequence: TGTGCCAGCTCACGGGACATCGAACAGCCCCAGCATTTT. Translation: CASSRDIEQPQHF.

The chain employs TRBV3-1 (or the pseudogene TRBV3-2) and TRBJ2-7; possible D gene TRBD2, 5 bases. The CDR3 runs 14 residues. Between the trimmed V and J ends, which lost 1 base and 5 bases, there was a span of 12 bases. Per germline, CDR1 LGHDT and CDR2 YNNKEL (reference sequence). The CDR3 coding sequence is TGTGCCAGCAGCCAAGGAGGGCAGCCCCACGAGCAGTACTTC. Residues: CASSQGGQPHEQYF.

Notes on this clone: Other DNA sequences in the sample encode the same CDR3. V usage is TRBV6-5 and J usage is TRBJ1-4; D uncertain. V was pared by 0 bases and J by 0 bases, with 5 bases between. Germline assignment: CDR1 MNHEY and CDR2 SVGAGI. The CDR3 length is 15 residues. The CDR3 reads CASSYSGATNEKLFF. CDR3 bases: TGTGCCAGCAGTTACTCGGGAGCAACTAATGAAAAACTGTTTTTT.

The V gene is TRBV30, the J gene TRBJ1-4; a weak D match, TRBD1 (6 bases). This CDR3 region has 14 residues. Germline assignment: CDR1 GTSNPN and CDR2 SVGIG (reference sequence). Trimming left V 4 bases short and J 0 bases short, with 9 bases between. The CDR3 protein is CAWTRTATNEKLFF. The CDR3 DNA reads TGTGCCTGGACCCGGACAGCAACTAATGAAAAACTGTTTTTT.